These T cell receptor beta chains were read from a single sample in a study of blood T cell repertoires in COVID-19. The protocol was immunoSEQ multiplex PCR, while the TCRdb copy is restricted to in-frame clones and leaves out a portion. This table holds 200,000 to 300,000 clones, 88% found once. The sample taken for sequencing was PBMCs or T cells enriched from blood (not recorded which). The receptors come from a woman aged 40 to 50 with acute COVID-19. Each CDR3 is given with its conserved first and last residue. The order of the fields is V gene, D gene, clone size, J gene, CDR3 protein, CDR3 DNA. D genes are given only for firm matches. Not all rows give a size; the values are once, few, many and, for expanded clones, a class.

>TRBV28|TRBD1|-|TRBJ2-2
CASSKGARNTGELFF
TGTGCCAGCAGCAAGGGGGCCAGGAACACCGGGGAGCTGTTTTTT
>TRBV5-3|TRBD2|-|TRBJ2-3
CARSLRLAGNSTDTQYF
TGTGCCAGAAGCCTCCGACTAGCGGGAAATAGCACAGATACGCAGTATTTT
>TRBV7-2|-|-|TRBJ1-1
CASSPAGGYTEAFF
TGTGCCAGCAGCCCCGCGGGGGGGTACACTGAAGCTTTCTTT
>TRBV2|TRBD1|-|TRBJ1-2
CASRTGEYGYTF
TGTGCCAGCAGGACAGGGGAGTATGGCTACACCTTC
>TRBV5-6|TRBD1|-|TRBJ1-5
CASSSARDRTPIGNQPQHF
TGTGCCAGCAGTTCAGCCCGGGACAGGACCCCCATCGGGAATCAGCCCCAGCATTTT
>TRBV11-1|-|-|TRBJ2-2
CASSLDPRAAGELFF
TGTGCCAGCAGCTTAGATCCCAGGGCGGCCGGGGAGCTGTTTTTT
>TRBV5-1|TRBD1|-|TRBJ1-5
CASRPNTGGENQPQHF
TGCGCCAGCAGACCCAATACAGGGGGCGAGAATCAGCCCCAGCATTTT
>TRBV4-1|TRBD1|-|TRBJ2-3
CASSPGQGTDTQYF
TGCGCCAGCAGCCCGGGACAGGGCACAGATACGCAGTATTTT
>TRBV4-1|TRBD2|-|TRBJ2-1
CASSQELSGSPYNEQFF
TGCGCCAGCAGCCAAGAACTCAGCGGGAGTCCCTACAATGAGCAGTTCTTC
>TRBV28|-|-|TRBJ1-1
CASSLGLRTEAFF
TGTGCCAGCAGTTTAGGGCTTCGGACTGAAGCTTTCTTT
>TRBV18|TRBD2|-|TRBJ2-1
CASSPSGSTGEQFF
TGTGCCAGCTCACCCAGCGGGAGTACGGGCGAGCAGTTCTTC
>TRBV6-6|-|-|TRBJ1-2
CASSYVLARGYTF
TGTGCCAGCAGTTATGTTCTAGCTAGGGGCTACACCTTC
>TRBV19|TRBD1|-|TRBJ2-4
CASSAPGQGLFLAKNIQYF
TGTGCCAGTAGTGCACCGGGACAGGGCCTGTTCCTAGCCAAAAACATTCAGTACTTC
>TRBV12-5|-|-|TRBJ2-1
CASGLVMVGGGGNYNEQFF
TGTGCTAGTGGTTTGGTAATGGTTGGAGGCGGGGGCAACTACAATGAGCAGTTCTTC
>TRBV19|TRBD1|-|TRBJ1-5
CASNSGGGQPQHF
TGTGCCAGTAATTCAGGGGGCGGTCAGCCCCAGCATTTT
>TRBV10-1|-|-|TRBJ2-7
CASSEGSGILYEQYF
TGCGCCAGCAGTGAGGGTTCAGGGATCCTCTACGAGCAGTACTTC
>TRBV14|-|-|TRBJ1-2
CASSQGHFYGYTF
TGTGCCAGCAGCCAAGGACACTTCTATGGCTACACCTTC
>TRBV2|-|-|TRBJ2-5
CASTKNRDPQETQYF
TGTGCCAGCACCAAAAACAGGGACCCCCAAGAGACCCAGTACTTC
>TRBV2|TRBD1|-|TRBJ1-2
CASSTGGLYGYTF
TGTGCCAGCAGTACAGGGGGCCTCTATGGCTACACCTTC
>TRBV10-1|-|-|TRBJ2-5
CARARPPGPETQYF
TGCGCCAGGGCCCGGCCTCCAGGGCCAGAGACCCAGTACTTC
>TRBV2|-|-|TRBJ1-6
CATPSLRDSIGTLHF
TGTGCCACCCCCTCTTTGAGGGACTCGATCGGCACCCTCCACTTT
>TRBV9|-|-|TRBJ2-7
CASSSNVAGLAEQYF
TGTGCCAGCAGTAGTAACGTGGCGGGATTGGCCGAGCAGTACTTC
>TRBV7-2|-|-|TRBJ1-2
CASSLVGGRDYGYTF
TGTGCCAGCAGCTTAGTGGGGGGGCGCGACTATGGCTACACCTTC
>TRBV7-6|TRBD1|-|TRBJ2-7
CASSLGNRGLGEQYF
TGTGCCAGCAGCCTGGGAAACAGGGGGCTCGGAGAGCAGTACTTC
>TRBV18|-|-|TRBJ2-7
CASSPVVRVSSYEQYF
TGTGCCAGCTCACCAGTGGTACGAGTGAGCTCCTACGAGCAGTACTTC
>TRBV7-9|TRBD1|once|TRBJ1-2
CASSRTGDDGYTF
TGTGCCAGCAGCCGAACAGGGGATGACGGCTACACCTTC
>TRBV5-6|TRBD2|-|TRBJ2-5
CASSADPAGGGGRETQYF
TGTGCCAGCAGCGCCGACCCCGCGGGAGGTGGAGGGAGGGAGACCCAGTACTTC
>TRBV9|TRBD2|-|TRBJ2-2
CASSVRTSGKNTGELFF
TGTGCCAGCAGCGTACGTACTAGCGGGAAGAACACCGGGGAGCTGTTTTTT
>TRBV28|TRBD1|-|TRBJ1-2
CASSTGTGGLLDYGYTF
TGTGCCAGCAGCACCGGGACAGGGGGCCTCCTTGACTATGGCTACACCTTC
>TRBV19|TRBD2|-|TRBJ2-5
CASSINLGGARKTQYF
TGTGCCAGTAGTATAAATCTCGGGGGGGCGAGAAAGACCCAGTACTTC
>TRBV24-1|TRBD1|few|TRBJ1-1
CATSDFQTGAGAFF
TGTGCCACCAGTGATTTTCAAACAGGGGCCGGAGCTTTCTTT
>TRBV29-1|TRBD2|-|TRBJ2-1
CSVEASWVQSGAYNEQFF
TGCAGCGTTGAAGCCTCATGGGTACAAAGCGGGGCTTACAATGAGCAGTTCTTC
>TRBV2|-|-|TRBJ1-1
CASRLYYGEAFF
TGTGCCAGCAGGCTCTATTATGGTGAAGCTTTCTTT